There are many counts of the clone carrying this TCR beta chain. As yet, its antigen is unknown. The germline V gene has CDR1 LNHDA and CDR2 SQIVND (reference sequence). Between the trimmed V and J ends, which lost 4 bases and 7 bases, there was a span of 17 bases. CDR3 length equals 15 residues. The sample comes from a study of metastatic and nonmetastatic thyroid tumors. The wider study: Malignant and benign thyroid patients had repertoires compared in peripheral blood and tumor or nodule tissue. General study findings and limits: Reported TCR beta diversity, measured in blood and tumor, was significantly higher for malignant thyroid tumors than for benign nodules.

There were no patients who had received any treatment before thyroid surgery. Methods used by the authors: A distant-metastasis classifier for papillary thyroid cancer was built using CDR3 differences across clinicopathological groups. MiXCR was used by TCRdb to re-call the PCR reads. For this entry, the V and J calls and clone size follow TCRdb and not the study's own pipeline. The data show about 92,000 clones, 15% seen once. The V gene is TRBV19, the J gene TRBJ2-1, with D tentatively TRBD2 (5 bases). This TCR came from a female donor with papillary thyroid cancer or a benign thyroid nodule (not recorded which). Some clones in this sample may be carry-over from other donors' samples. The sequencing input was blood. CDR3 region: CASSKRAPGGNEQFF. In nucleotides, the CDR3 is TGTGCCAGTAGTAAGAGGGCGCCAGGCGGAAATGAGCAGTTCTTC. The complete variable domain, with remaining parts taken from reference TRBV19 and TRBJ2-1, reads DGGITQSPKYLFRKEGQNVTLSCEQNLNHDAMYWYRQDPGQGLRLIYYSQIVNDFQKGDIAEGYSVSREKKESFPLTVTSAQKNPTAFYLCASSKRAPGGNEQFFGPGTRLTVL.